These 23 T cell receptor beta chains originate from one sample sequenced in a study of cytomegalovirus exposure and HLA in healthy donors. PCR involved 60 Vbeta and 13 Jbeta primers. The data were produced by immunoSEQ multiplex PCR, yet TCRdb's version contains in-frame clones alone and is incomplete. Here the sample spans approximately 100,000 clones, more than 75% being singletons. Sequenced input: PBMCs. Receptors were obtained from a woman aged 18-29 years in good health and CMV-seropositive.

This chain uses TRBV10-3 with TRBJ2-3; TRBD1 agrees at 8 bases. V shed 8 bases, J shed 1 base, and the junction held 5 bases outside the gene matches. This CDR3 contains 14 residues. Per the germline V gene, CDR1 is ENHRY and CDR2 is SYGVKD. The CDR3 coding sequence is TGTGCCATCGGCAGGGGGCGAGGCACAGATACGCAGTATTTT. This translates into CAIGRGRGTDTQYF.

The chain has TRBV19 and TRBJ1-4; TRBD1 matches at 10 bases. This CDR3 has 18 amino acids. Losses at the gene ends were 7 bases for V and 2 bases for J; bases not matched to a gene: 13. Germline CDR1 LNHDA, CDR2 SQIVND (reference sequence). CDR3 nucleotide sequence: TGTGCCAGTACCACCGGTCGGGACAGGGGTCGCACTAATGAAAAACTGTTTTTT. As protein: CASTTGRDRGRTNEKLFF. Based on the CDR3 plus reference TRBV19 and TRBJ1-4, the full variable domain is DGGITQSPKYLFRKEGQNVTLSCEQNLNHDAMYWYRQDPGQGLRLIYYSQIVNDFQKGDIAEGYSVSREKKESFPLTVTSAQKNPTAFYLCASTTGRDRGRTNEKLFFGSGTQLSVL.

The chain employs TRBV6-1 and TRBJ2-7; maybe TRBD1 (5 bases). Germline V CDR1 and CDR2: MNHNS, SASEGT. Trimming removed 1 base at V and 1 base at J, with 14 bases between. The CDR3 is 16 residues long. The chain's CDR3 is CASSEDDSWESYEQYF. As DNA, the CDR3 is TGTGCCAGCAGTGAAGACGACAGTTGGGAATCCTACGAGCAGTACTTC.

CDR3 loop: CASRAGEVADTQYF. The CDR3 DNA reads TGTGCCAGCAGGGCGGGAGAAGTTGCAGATACGCAGTATTTT. The V gene is TRBV5-4, the J gene TRBJ2-3; 7 positions match TRBD2. Germline values: CDR1 SGHNT, CDR2 YYREEE (reference sequence). The CDR3 has 14 amino acids. Trimming cost V 5 bases and J 4 bases; bases outside gene matches: 7.

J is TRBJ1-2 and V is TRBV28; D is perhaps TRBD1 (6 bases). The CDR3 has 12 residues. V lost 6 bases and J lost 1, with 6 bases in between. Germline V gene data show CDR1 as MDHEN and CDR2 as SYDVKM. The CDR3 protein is CASSRGNYGYTF. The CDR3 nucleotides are TGTGCCAGCAGCAGGGGTAACTATGGCTACACCTTC.

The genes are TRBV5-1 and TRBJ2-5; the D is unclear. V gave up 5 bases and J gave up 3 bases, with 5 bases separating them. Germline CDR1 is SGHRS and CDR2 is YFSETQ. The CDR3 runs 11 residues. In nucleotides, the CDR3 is TGCGCCAGCAGAACGGAAGAGACCCAGTACTTC. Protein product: CASRTEETQYF.

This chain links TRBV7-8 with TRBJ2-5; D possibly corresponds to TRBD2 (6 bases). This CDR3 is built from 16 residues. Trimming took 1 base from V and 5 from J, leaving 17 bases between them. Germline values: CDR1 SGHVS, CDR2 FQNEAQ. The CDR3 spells CASSLGPASAPETQYF. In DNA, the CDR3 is TGTGCCAGCAGCTTAGGTCCGGCTAGCGCCCCGGAGACCCAGTACTTC.

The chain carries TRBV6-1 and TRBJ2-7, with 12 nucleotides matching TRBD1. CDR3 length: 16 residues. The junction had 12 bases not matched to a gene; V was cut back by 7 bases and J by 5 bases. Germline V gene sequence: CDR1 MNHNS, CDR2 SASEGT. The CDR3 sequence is CASTQAAGTGGNEQYF. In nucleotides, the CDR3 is TGTGCCAGCACTCAAGCAGCGGGGACAGGGGGCAACGAGCAGTACTTC.

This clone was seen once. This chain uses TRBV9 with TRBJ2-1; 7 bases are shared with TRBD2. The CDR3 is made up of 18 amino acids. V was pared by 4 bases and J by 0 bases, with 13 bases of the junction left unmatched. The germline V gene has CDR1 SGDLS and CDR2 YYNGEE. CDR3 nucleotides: TGTGCCAGCAGCCCAGATGCTAGCGGACCTAGCTCCTACAATGAGCAGTTCTTC. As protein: CASSPDASGPSSYNEQFF. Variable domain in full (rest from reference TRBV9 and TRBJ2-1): DSGVTQTPKHLITATGQRVTLRCSPRSGDLSVYWYQQSLDQGLQFLIQYYNGEERAKGNILERFSAQQFPDLHSELNLSSLELGDSALYFCASSPDASGPSSYNEQFFGPGTRLTVL.

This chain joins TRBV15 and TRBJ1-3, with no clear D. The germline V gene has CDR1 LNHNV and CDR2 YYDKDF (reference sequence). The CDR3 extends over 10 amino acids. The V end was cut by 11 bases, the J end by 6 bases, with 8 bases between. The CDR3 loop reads CAPGENTIYF. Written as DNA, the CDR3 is TGTGCCCCCGGGGAAAACACCATATATTTT. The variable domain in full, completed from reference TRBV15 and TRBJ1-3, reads DAMVIQNPRYQVTQFGKPVTLSCSQTLNHNVMYWYQQKSSQAPKLLFHYYDKDFNNEADTPDNFQSRRPNTSFCFLDIRSPGLGDTAMYLCAPGENTIYFGEGSWLTVV.

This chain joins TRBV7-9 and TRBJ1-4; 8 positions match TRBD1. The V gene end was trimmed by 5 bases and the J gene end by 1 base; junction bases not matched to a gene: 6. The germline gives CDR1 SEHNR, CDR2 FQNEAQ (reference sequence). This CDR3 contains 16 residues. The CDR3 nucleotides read TGTGCCAGCAGCACTCCCGGACAGGGAACTAATGAAAAACTGTTTTTT. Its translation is CASSTPGQGTNEKLFF.

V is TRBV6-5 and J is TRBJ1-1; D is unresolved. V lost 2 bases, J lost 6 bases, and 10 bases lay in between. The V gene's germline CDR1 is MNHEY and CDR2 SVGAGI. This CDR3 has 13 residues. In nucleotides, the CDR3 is TGTGCCAGCAGTTACGCTGGAGGCTCTGAAGCTTTCTTT. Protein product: CASSYAGGSEAFF.

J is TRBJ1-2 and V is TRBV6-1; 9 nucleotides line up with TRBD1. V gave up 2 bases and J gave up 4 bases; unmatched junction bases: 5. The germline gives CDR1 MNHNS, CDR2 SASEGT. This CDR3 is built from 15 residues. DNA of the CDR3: TGTGCCAGCAGTGAATACAGGGGGCCTGGCTATGGCTACACCTTC. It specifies CASSEYRGPGYGYTF.

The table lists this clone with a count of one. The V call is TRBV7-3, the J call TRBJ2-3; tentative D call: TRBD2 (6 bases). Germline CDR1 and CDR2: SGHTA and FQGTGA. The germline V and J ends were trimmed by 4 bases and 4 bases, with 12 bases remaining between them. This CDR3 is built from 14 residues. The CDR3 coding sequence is TGTGCCAGCAGCTGGGGACTCCCTTCAGATACGCAGTATTTT. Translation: CASSWGLPSDTQYF.

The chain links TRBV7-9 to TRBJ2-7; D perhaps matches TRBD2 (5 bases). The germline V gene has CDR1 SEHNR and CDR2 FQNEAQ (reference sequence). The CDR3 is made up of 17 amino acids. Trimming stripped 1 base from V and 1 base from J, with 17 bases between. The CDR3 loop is CASSLVAGKRNSYEQYF. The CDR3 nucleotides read TGTGCCAGCAGCTTAGTCGCCGGGAAAAGAAATTCCTACGAGCAGTACTTC.

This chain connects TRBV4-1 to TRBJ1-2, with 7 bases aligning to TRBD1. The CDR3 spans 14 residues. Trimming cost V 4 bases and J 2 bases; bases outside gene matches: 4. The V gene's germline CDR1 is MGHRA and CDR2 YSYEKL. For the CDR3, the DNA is TGCGCCAGCAGCCCCGGGGGACAGAACTATGGCTACACCTTC. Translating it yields CASSPGGQNYGYTF.

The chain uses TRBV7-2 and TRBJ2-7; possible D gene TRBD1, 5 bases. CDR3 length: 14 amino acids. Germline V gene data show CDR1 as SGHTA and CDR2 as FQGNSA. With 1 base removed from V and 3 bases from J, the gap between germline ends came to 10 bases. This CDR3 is CASSLEGHNYEQYF. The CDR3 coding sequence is TGTGCCAGCAGCTTAGAAGGACATAACTACGAGCAGTACTTC.

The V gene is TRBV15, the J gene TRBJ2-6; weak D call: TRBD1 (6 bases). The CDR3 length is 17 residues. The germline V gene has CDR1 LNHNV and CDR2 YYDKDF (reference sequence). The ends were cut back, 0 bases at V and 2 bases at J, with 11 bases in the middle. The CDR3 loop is CATSRDLGAPGANVLTF. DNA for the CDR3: TGTGCCACCAGCAGAGATTTGGGGGCGCCTGGGGCCAACGTCCTGACTTTC.

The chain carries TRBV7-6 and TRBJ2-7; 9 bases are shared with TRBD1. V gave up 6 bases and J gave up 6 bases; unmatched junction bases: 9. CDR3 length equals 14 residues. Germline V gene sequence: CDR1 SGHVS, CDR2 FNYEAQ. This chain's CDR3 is CASRSGTGPSEQYF. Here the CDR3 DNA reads TGTGCCAGCAGGTCCGGGACAGGGCCCTCCGAGCAGTACTTC.

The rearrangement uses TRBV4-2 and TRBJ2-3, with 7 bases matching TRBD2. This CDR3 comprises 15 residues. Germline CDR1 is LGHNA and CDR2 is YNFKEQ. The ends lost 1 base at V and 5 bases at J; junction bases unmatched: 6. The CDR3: CASSQVAGVGDTQYF. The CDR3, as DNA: TGTGCCAGCAGCCAAGTTGCGGGAGTAGGAGATACGCAGTATTTT.

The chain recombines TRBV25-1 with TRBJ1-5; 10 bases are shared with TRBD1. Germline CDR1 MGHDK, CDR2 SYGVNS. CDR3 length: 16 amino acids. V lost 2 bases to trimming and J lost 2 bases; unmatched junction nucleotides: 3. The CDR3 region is CASSETGTGGNQPQHF. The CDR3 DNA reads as TGTGCCAGCAGTGAAACCGGGACAGGGGGCAATCAGCCCCAGCATTTT.

The CDR3 region has the DNA TGTGCCAGCAGCAAAAGACAGGCAGCGAACACTGAAGCTTTCTTT. As protein: CASSKRQAANTEAFF. This chain uses TRBV5-6 with TRBJ1-1, with D possibly TRBD1 on 6 matching bases. Trimming cost V 4 bases and J 1 base, with 14 bases left between them. CDR1 SGHDT and CDR2 YYEEEE come from the germline V gene. CDR3 length: 15 amino acids.

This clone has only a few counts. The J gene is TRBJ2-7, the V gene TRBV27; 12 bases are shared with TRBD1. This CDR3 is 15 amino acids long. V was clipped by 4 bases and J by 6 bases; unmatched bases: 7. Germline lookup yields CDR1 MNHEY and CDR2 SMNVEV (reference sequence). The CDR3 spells CASSSPGQGAFEQYF. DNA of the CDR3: TGTGCCAGCAGTTCACCGGGACAGGGGGCGTTCGAGCAGTACTTC.